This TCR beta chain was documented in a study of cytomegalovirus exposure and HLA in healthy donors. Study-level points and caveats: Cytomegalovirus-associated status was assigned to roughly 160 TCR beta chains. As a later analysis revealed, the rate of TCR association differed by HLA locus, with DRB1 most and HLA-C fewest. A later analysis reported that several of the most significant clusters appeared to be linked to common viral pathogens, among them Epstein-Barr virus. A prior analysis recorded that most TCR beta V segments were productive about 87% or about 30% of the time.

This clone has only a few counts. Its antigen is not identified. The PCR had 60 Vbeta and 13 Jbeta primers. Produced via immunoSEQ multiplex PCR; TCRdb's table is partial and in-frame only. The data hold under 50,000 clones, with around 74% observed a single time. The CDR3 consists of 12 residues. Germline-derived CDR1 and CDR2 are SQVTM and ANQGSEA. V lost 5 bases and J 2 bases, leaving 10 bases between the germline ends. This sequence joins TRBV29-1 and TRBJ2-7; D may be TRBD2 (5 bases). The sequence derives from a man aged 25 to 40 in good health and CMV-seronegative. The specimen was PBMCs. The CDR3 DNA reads TGCAGCGTTAACCTGGGAGCCTACGAGCAGTACTTC. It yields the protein CSVNLGAYEQYF.